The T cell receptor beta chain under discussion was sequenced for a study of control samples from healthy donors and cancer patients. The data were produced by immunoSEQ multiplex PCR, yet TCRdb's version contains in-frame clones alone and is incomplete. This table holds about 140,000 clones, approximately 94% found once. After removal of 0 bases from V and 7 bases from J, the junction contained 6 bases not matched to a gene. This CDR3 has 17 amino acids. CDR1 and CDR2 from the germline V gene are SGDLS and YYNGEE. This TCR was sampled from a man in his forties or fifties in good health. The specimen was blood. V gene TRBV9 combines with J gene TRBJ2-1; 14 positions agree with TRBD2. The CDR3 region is CASSVAGGTSGRNEQFF. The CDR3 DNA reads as TGTGCCAGCAGCGTAGCGGGAGGGACTAGCGGGAGAAATGAGCAGTTCTTC.